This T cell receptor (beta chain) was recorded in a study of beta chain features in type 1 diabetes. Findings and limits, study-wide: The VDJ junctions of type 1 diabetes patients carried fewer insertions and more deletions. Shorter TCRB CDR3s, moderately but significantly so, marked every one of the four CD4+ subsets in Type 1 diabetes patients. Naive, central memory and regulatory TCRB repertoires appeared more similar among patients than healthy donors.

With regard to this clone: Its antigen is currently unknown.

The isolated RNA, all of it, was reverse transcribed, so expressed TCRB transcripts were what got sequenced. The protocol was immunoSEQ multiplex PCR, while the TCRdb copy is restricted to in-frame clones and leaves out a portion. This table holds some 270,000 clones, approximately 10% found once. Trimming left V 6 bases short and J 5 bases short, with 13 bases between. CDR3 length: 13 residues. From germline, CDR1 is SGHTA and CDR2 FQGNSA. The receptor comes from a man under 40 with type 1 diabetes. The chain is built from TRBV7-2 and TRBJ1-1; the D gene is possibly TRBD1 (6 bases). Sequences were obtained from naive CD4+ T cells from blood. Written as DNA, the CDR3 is TGTGCCAGCAGTTTTACAGGGTGGACTGAAGCTTTCTTT. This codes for CASSFTGWTEAFF.